The rows below give T cell receptor beta chains drawn from one sample of a study of blood T cell repertoires in COVID-19. Clones were read by immunoSEQ multiplex PCR, and TCRdb kept only the in-frame ones, dropping some. The sample holds some 160,000 clones, 65% to 90% seen once. Source material: peripheral blood. The source of these receptors is a human donor in a cohort sampled during active COVID-19. Each CDR3 is given with its conserved first and last residue. Fields, in order: V gene, clone size, J gene, D gene, CDR3 protein. The D gene is left open where the match is weak. A clone size is listed for some rows: how often the clone was seen (once, few, many), or a class if it is expanded.

TRBV7-9	NA	TRBJ2-5	TRBD1	CASSPLTGLQETQYF
TRBV19	NA	TRBJ2-5	TRBD2	CATSYAGGNQETQYF
TRBV7-2	NA	TRBJ2-5	TRBD1	CASSRIQGKETQYF
TRBV6-2/TRBV6-3	NA	TRBJ1-6	NA	CASSYNVRGGTPLHF
TRBV7-3	NA	TRBJ1-2	NA	CASSALPGNGYTF
TRBV28	once	TRBJ2-3	TRBD2	CASTSGGLAGLTDTQYF
TRBV7-3	NA	TRBJ2-3	NA	CASSLRQAGTDTQYF
TRBV6-5	NA	TRBJ2-7	TRBD1	CASSYSIGTGGYEQYF
TRBV9	few	TRBJ2-1	NA	CASSVGGGTYNEQFF
TRBV28	NA	TRBJ1-2	TRBD1	CAISPTGQGYTF
TRBV25-1	NA	TRBJ2-7	TRBD1	CASRDRGRGSYEQYF
TRBV2	once	TRBJ1-5	NA	CASSSQGVGNQPQHF
TRBV28	NA	TRBJ1-2	TRBD1	CASSSPGQGAKGYTF
TRBV7-7	NA	TRBJ1-1	NA	CASSPGHLNTEAFF
TRBV9	NA	TRBJ2-7	NA	CASSPMSGYPTSEQYF
TRBV7-9	once	TRBJ1-1	TRBD1	CASSLSRQGKGLNTEAFF
TRBV6-2/TRBV6-3	NA	TRBJ2-7	NA	CASSYDSYTTQYF
TRBV10-3	once	TRBJ2-2	TRBD1	CAISPGTGSNTGELFF
TRBV19	NA	TRBJ1-1	NA	CASSTTGSTLKAFF
TRBV9	NA	TRBJ2-6	TRBD2	CASSVGPSGSGANVLTF
TRBV10-1	NA	TRBJ2-3	NA	CASSKGDPTDTQYF
TRBV9	NA	TRBJ2-5	NA	CASSVDSEGPGTQYF
TRBV10-3	once	TRBJ2-3	NA	CAISGPGRGPTDTQYF
TRBV29-1	NA	TRBJ1-5	TRBD1	CSALSQGAGNQPQHF
TRBV5-1	NA	TRBJ2-7	NA	CASSKEAFYEQYF
TRBV5-4	NA	TRBJ2-7	TRBD2	CASSLTSGALEQYF
TRBV28	NA	TRBJ2-5	TRBD2	CASSLKSGRAGTQYF
TRBV18	NA	TRBJ1-6	TRBD1	CASSPQGQGSSYNSPLHF
TRBV4-2	NA	TRBJ1-2	TRBD1	CASTREQGAVGYTF
TRBV7-9	NA	TRBJ2-7	TRBD1	CASSFLPGQGDYEQYF
TRBV25-1	once	TRBJ1-2	NA	CASSEYLTGNYGYTF
TRBV19	NA	TRBJ1-2	TRBD1	CASSIPMGQGYGYTF
TRBV4-1	NA	TRBJ1-4	NA	CASSQALLMSRNEKLFF